The subject of this entry is one T cell receptor beta chain. The record originates from a study of blood T cell repertoires in COVID-19. Study-wide context: The cDNA or gDNA used as material had been derived from T cells, B-cell-depleted T cells, or PBMCs.

Measured with immunoSEQ multiplex PCR; TCRdb has only the in-frame clones, and not every one. The profile covers roughly 45,000 clones, with around 90% appearing a single time and roughly 0.4% taken by the ten largest. The CDR3 has 16 residues. V gave up 0 bases and J gave up 5 bases; unmatched junction bases: 8. Germline CDR1 and CDR2: SGHAT and FQNNGV. The source is a human donor in a cohort sampled during active COVID-19. Sample: peripheral blood. V is TRBV11-2 and J is TRBJ2-7; the match to TRBD2 covers 9 bases. The CDR3 sequence: CASSLDRGSGSNEQYF. The CDR3, as DNA: TGTGCCAGCAGCTTAGATCGGGGTAGCGGGAGCAACGAGCAGTACTTC.